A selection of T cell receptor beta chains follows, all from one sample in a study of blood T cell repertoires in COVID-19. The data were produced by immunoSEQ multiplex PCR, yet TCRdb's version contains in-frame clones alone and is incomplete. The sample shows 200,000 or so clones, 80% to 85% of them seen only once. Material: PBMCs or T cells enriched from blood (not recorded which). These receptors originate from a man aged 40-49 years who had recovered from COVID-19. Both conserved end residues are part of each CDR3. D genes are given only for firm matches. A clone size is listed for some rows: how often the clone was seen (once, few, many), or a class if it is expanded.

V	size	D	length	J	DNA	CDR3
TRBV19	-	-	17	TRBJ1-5	TGTGCCAGTAGTATAGACTCCCGGGTAATTGGCAATCAGCCCCAGCATTTT	CASSIDSRVIGNQPQHF
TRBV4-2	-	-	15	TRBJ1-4	TGTGCCAGCAGCCAAGTGGCAGGGGATAATGAAAAACTGTTTTTT	CASSQVAGDNEKLFF
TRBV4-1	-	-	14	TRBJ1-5	TGCGCCAGCAGACGGCAGGGAAGCAATCAGCCCCAGCATTTT	CASRRQGSNQPQHF
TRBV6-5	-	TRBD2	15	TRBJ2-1	TGTGCCAGCAGTTTAGGCGGGGGGTCCTACAATGAGCAGTTCTTC	CASSLGGGSYNEQFF
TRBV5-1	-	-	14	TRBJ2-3	TGCGCCAGCAGCTTGGAACGGGGAAGGGATACGCAGTATTTT	CASSLERGRDTQYF
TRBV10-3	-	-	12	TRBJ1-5	TGTGCCATCAGTGAAGGGGAACAGCCCCAGCATTTT	CAISEGEQPQHF
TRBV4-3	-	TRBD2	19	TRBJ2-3	TGCGCCAGCAGCCAAGATAAACTAGCGGGGGTATACCCTACAGATACGCAGTATTTT	CASSQDKLAGVYPTDTQYF
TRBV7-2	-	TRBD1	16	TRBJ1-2	TGTGCCAGCAGCTCCCCGGACAGGGAGAATAACTATGGCTACACCTTC	CASSSPDRENNYGYTF
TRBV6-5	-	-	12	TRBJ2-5	TGTGCCAGCAGGCAACAAGAGGGGACCCAGTACTTC	CASRQQEGTQYF
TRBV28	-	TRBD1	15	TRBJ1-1	TGTGCCAGCAGTTCCCCCGGACAGGGGCTGAATGAAGCTTTCTTT	CASSSPGQGLNEAFF
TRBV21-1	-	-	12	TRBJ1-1	TGTGCCGCCATCAGGGCGAACACTGAAGCTTTCTTT	CAAIRANTEAFF
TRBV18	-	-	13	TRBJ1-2	TGTGCCAGCTCAGCTGACAGAAACTATGGCTACACCTTC	CASSADRNYGYTF
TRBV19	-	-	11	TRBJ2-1	TGTGCCAGCACTAACAGGGCTGAGCAGTTCTTC	CASTNRAEQFF
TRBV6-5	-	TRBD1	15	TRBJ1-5	TGTGCCAGCAGTATCCCGGGACAGGGCAATCAGCCCCAGCATTTT	CASSIPGQGNQPQHF
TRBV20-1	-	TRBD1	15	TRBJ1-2	TGCAGTGCTAGTTCTGGGGACAGCACGTCTATTGGCTACACCTTC	CSASSGDSTSIGYTF
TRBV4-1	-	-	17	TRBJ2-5	TGCGCCAGCAGCCAAGTGGGCAGGGGGGAGCACCAAGAGACCCAGTACTTC	CASSQVGRGEHQETQYF
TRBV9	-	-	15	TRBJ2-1	TGTGCCAGCAACACGGTGGGGGCCAGCTACAATGAGCAGTTCTTC	CASNTVGASYNEQFF
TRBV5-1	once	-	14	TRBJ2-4	TGCGCCAGCAGCCCACAGGGTGGGAAAAACATTCAGTACTTC	CASSPQGGKNIQYF
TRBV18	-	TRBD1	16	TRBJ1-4	TGTGCCAGCTCACCACCTGGAAGGGGGCGGGATGAAAAACTGTTTTTT	CASSPPGRGRDEKLFF
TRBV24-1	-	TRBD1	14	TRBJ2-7	TGTGCCACCAGTGATCCGGGACAGGGGGCGGAGCAGTACTTC	CATSDPGQGAEQYF
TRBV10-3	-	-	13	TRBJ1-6	TGTGCCATCAGTGAGTCTCTTGGGGGACTTGTCCACTTT	CAISESLGGLVHF
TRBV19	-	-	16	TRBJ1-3	TGTGCCAGTAGTATATCCGGACAGTTCTCTGGAAACACCATATATTTT	CASSISGQFSGNTIYF
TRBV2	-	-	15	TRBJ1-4	TGTGCCAGCAGATACTCTGGTACCTCTAATGAAAAACTGTTTTTT	CASRYSGTSNEKLFF
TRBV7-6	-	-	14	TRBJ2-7	TGTGCCAGCAGCTTAGCGCAGGGGGGCCGCGAGCAGTACTTC	CASSLAQGGREQYF
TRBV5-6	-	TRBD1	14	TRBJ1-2	TGTGCCAGCAGCTTACACCGGGACAGGGGTAACTACACCTTC	CASSLHRDRGNYTF
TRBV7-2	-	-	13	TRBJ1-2	TGTGCCAGCAGCTCCACCCCAGGGCCTGGCTACACCTTC	CASSSTPGPGYTF
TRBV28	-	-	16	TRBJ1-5	TGTGCCAGCACAAAATCGACAGCATATAGCAATCAGCCCCAGCATTTT	CASTKSTAYSNQPQHF
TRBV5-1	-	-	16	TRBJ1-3	TGCGCCAGCAGCCGGGACATAGAAACCCAACCCAACACCATATATTTT	CASSRDIETQPNTIYF
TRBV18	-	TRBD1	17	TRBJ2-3	TGTGCCAGCTCACCCCTACAGGGGGCGGTTAGCACAGATACGCAGTATTTT	CASSPLQGAVSTDTQYF
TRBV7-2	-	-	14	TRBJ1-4	TGTGCCAGCAGCTTCGGAGGCACTAATGAAAAACTGTTTTTT	CASSFGGTNEKLFF
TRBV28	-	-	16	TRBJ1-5	TGTGCCAGCAGTCCTCGACAGTATCCCGACCATCAGCCCCAGCATTTT	CASSPRQYPDHQPQHF
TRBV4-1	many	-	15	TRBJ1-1	TGCGCCAGCAGCCACGTCAGGACACTGAACACTGAAGCTTTCTTT	CASSHVRTLNTEAFF
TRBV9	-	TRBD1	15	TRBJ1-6	TGTGCCAGCAGCCCCTGGGACAGGGGGGATTCACCCCTCCACTTT	CASSPWDRGDSPLHF
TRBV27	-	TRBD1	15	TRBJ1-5	TGTGCCAGCAAACTAAAGGGTACAGGGGAGCAGCCCCAGCATTTT	CASKLKGTGEQPQHF
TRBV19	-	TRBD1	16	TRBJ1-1	TGTGCCAGTAGCCGCGGACAGGGGGCGGTGAACACTGAAGCTTTCTTT	CASSRGQGAVNTEAFF
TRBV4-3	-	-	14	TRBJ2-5	TGCGCCAGCAGCCCCGCCGATCAACTTGAGACCCAGTACTTC	CASSPADQLETQYF
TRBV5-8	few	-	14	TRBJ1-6	TGTGCCAGCAGCTTGGTTCTTCGGGGTTCACCCCTCCACTTT	CASSLVLRGSPLHF
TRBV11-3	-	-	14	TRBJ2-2	TGTGCCAGCAAAGCCGTGTCGAACACCGGGGAGCTGTTTTTT	CASKAVSNTGELFF
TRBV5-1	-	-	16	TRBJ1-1	TGCGCCAGCAGCTTGGGGGCAGGGTTGGGCGACACTGAAGCTTTCTTT	CASSLGAGLGDTEAFF
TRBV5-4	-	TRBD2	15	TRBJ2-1	TGTGCCAGCAGCTACGGGACTAGCGGAAACAATGAGCAGTTCTTC	CASSYGTSGNNEQFF
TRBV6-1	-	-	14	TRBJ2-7	TGTGCCAGCAGTGAGGGGCCGGATCCGAGCGAGCAGTACTTC	CASSEGPDPSEQYF
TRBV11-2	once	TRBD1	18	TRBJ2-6	TGTGCCAGCAGCTTTGCGGCAGGGGGCTTATCTGGGGCCAACGTCCTGACTTTC	CASSFAAGGLSGANVLTF
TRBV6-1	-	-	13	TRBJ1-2	TGTGCCAGCAGTGAAGGGGGGAGGAGTCCTTTTACCTTC	CASSEGGRSPFTF
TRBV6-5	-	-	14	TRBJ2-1	TGTGCCAGCACGAGGGAAAGGTCCTACAATGAGCAGTTCTTC	CASTRERSYNEQFF
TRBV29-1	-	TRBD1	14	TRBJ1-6	TGCAGCGCGGGGGAAGGACAGGGCAATTCACCCCTCCACTTT	CSAGEGQGNSPLHF
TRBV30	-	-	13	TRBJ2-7	TGTGCCTGGAAGAGAACGGGGTCCGGGGAGCAGTACTTC	CAWKRTGSGEQYF
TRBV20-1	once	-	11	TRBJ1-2	TGCAGTGCTAGCCGCTGGGGGGGAGACACCTTC	CSASRWGGDTF
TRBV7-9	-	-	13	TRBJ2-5	TGTGCCAGCAGACTAGATCTAGGGGAGACCCAGTACTTC	CASRLDLGETQYF
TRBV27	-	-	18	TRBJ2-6	TGTGCCAGCAGTTCCCCAACAACGAGGGTAGCTGGGGCCAACGTCCTGACTTTC	CASSSPTTRVAGANVLTF
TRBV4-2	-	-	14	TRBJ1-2	TGTGCCAGCAGCCAATCCGGGACACCGTATGGCTACACCTTC	CASSQSGTPYGYTF
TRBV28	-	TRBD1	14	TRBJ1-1	TGTGCCAGCAGTCCCAGGACAGGGTATGGTGGAGCTTTCTTT	CASSPRTGYGGAFF
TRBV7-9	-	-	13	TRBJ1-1	TGTGCCAGCAGCTTGGGGAGAAACACTGAAGCTTTCTTT	CASSLGRNTEAFF
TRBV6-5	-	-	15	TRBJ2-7	TGTGCCAGCAGTTACCAGGGTCGAGTAACCTACGAGCAGTACTTC	CASSYQGRVTYEQYF
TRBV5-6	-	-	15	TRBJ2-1	TGTGCCAGCAGCTTGGCAGCTAGCTCCTACAATGAGCAGTTCTTC	CASSLAASSYNEQFF
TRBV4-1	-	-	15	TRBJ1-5	TGCGCCAGCAGCCAGGGAGGTTTGGTCAATCAGCCCCAGCATTTT	CASSQGGLVNQPQHF